This is a list of T cell receptor beta chains from one sample in a study of blood T cell repertoires in COVID-19. Repertoires were generated with immunoSEQ multiplex PCR, while TCRdb's copy carries only in-frame clones and drops some. The sample yields 350,000 to 400,000 clones, around nine tenths seen once. Sequenced: PBMCs or T cells enriched from blood (not recorded which). Source of these receptors: a woman younger than 45 who had recovered from COVID-19. The CDR3 runs from the conserved cysteine through the conserved F or W. Each record gives: clone size, D gene, J gene, V gene, CDR3 DNA, CDR3 protein. The D gene is left open where the match is weak. Not all rows give a size; the values are once, few, many and, for expanded clones, a class.

.	TRBD1	TRBJ1-3	TRBV9	TGTGCCAGCAGCGCAGGGACAGGGACTGGAAACACCATATATTTT	CASSAGTGTGNTIYF
.	TRBD1	TRBJ2-1	TRBV6-5	TGTGCCAGCAGACCGGGACAGGCGGTGGGTGAGCAGTTCTTC	CASRPGQAVGEQFF
.	TRBD1	TRBJ2-2	TRBV7-9	TGTGCCAGCAGCCTCCGGGACAGGGGGGACGGGGAGCTGTTTTTT	CASSLRDRGDGELFF
.	TRBD1	TRBJ1-1	TRBV5-1	TGCGCCAGCAGCTTGGTCACAGGGGGGAACACTGAAGCTTTCTTT	CASSLVTGGNTEAFF
.	.	TRBJ1-2	TRBV24-1	TGTGCCACCAGTGATCGACATTCTAACTATGGCTACACCTTC	CATSDRHSNYGYTF
.	TRBD2	TRBJ2-5	TRBV27	TGTGCCAGCAGTTTCGGCAGCGGGGTTAGTACAGAGACCCAGTACTTC	CASSFGSGVSTETQYF
.	TRBD1	TRBJ1-4	TRBV12-5	TGTGCTAGTGGTTTGACCCGACAGGGAACAACTAATGAAAAACTGTTTTTT	CASGLTRQGTTNEKLFF
.	.	TRBJ1-3	TRBV19	TGTGCCAGTAGTGTCCCTCCGGACAGTGGAAACACCATATATTTT	CASSVPPDSGNTIYF
.	.	TRBJ2-2	TRBV12-3/TRBV12-4	TGTGCCAGCAGTTTAAGACAGTCCGGGGAGCTGTTTTTT	CASSLRQSGELFF
.	TRBD1	TRBJ2-2	TRBV5-1	TGCGCCAGCAGCGCCGGACAGGGGGCATACACCGGGGAGCTGTTTTTT	CASSAGQGAYTGELFF
.	.	TRBJ1-2	TRBV18	TGTGCCAGCCAAGACCGAACAGGGATATATGGCTACACCTTC	CASQDRTGIYGYTF
.	.	TRBJ1-1	TRBV3-1/TRBV3-2	TGTGCCAGCAGCCAAGGGGGGGGAGGCACTGAAGCTTTCTTT	CASSQGGGGTEAFF
.	TRBD1	TRBJ1-2	TRBV30	TGTGCCTGGATTCGGACAGGGGGTAACTATGGCTACACCTTC	CAWIRTGGNYGYTF
.	TRBD1	TRBJ2-7	TRBV2	TGTGCCAGCAGACAGGGGAATCAATTCTACGAGCAGTACTTC	CASRQGNQFYEQYF
few	.	TRBJ1-6	TRBV6-4	TGTGCCAGCCAGGAGAGTGAGGGTTCACCCCTCCACTTT	CASQESEGSPLHF
.	TRBD1	TRBJ1-5	TRBV19	TGTGCCAGTTCTTCGAGGACAGGAACAAACAATCAGCCCCAGCATTTT	CASSSRTGTNNQPQHF
.	.	TRBJ1-2	TRBV27	TGTGCCAGCAGTGCGGACCCCCGGGGAGTAGGCTACACCTTC	CASSADPRGVGYTF
.	.	TRBJ2-1	TRBV3-1/TRBV3-2	TGTGCCAGCAGCCAACTCCGGGACACAACGTACAATGAGCAGTTCTTC	CASSQLRDTTYNEQFF
.	.	TRBJ2-7	TRBV29-1	TGCAGCGTTCGCACAGGCCCCTACGAGCAGTACTTC	CSVRTGPYEQYF
.	.	TRBJ1-1	TRBV30	TGTGCCTGGAGTCGGGGCACTGAAGCTTTCTTT	CAWSRGTEAFF
.	.	TRBJ2-3	TRBV7-3	TGTGCCAGCAGCTCCCGAGGGAGCGGAAGCACAGATACGCAGTATTTT	CASSSRGSGSTDTQYF
.	TRBD1	TRBJ2-7	TRBV2	TGTGCCAGCACCCTAAGGGGGACAGGGGTCAACGAGCAGTACTTC	CASTLRGTGVNEQYF
.	.	TRBJ2-6	TRBV5-1	TGCGCCAGCAGCTTGGAGGGGTCTGGGGCCAACGTCCTGACTTTC	CASSLEGSGANVLTF
.	.	TRBJ2-3	TRBV5-1	TGCGCCAGCATAAGCGGCACAGATACGCAGTATTTT	CASISGTDTQYF
.	TRBD1	TRBJ2-5	TRBV18	TGTGCCAGCTCCCCCGGGACAGTCGAGACCCAGTACTTC	CASSPGTVETQYF
.	.	TRBJ2-5	TRBV20-1	TGCAGCTTAGACTACGCCGAGACCCAGTACTTC	CSLDYAETQYF
.	.	TRBJ1-2	TRBV6-5	TGTGCCAGCATCTTCGGGGATGTTAACTATGGCTACACCTTC	CASIFGDVNYGYTF
.	.	TRBJ1-6	TRBV11-2	TGTGCCAGCAGCTGGGGGGAGGACGGGAATAATTCACCCCTCCACTTT	CASSWGEDGNNSPLHF
.	.	TRBJ2-7	TRBV15	TGTGCCACCAGCAGAGATCTGGACGGGACCTACGAGCAGTACTTC	CATSRDLDGTYEQYF
once	.	TRBJ1-5	TRBV7-9	TGTGCCAGCAGTATGCTTGGAGGCAATCAGCCCCAGCATTTT	CASSMLGGNQPQHF
.	.	TRBJ2-1	TRBV27	TGTGCCAGCAGACTTTCAGGGGTAATCTACAATGAGCAGTTCTTC	CASRLSGVIYNEQFF
.	.	TRBJ1-4	TRBV11-2	TGTGCCAGCAGCTTAGAGAGTAATGAAAAACTGTTTTTT	CASSLESNEKLFF
.	TRBD2	TRBJ2-2	TRBV2	TGTGCCAGCAGTGAAGAATGGGGGGGAACCGGGGAGCTGTTTTTT	CASSEEWGGTGELFF
.	TRBD1	TRBJ1-3	TRBV5-6	TGTGCCAGCAGCCTACGGGGACAGTTCTCTGGAAACACCATATATTTT	CASSLRGQFSGNTIYF
.	.	TRBJ1-1	TRBV5-5	TGTGCCAGCAGCCAGACGGGAGATTTAGTCCCTGAAGCTTTCTTT	CASSQTGDLVPEAFF
.	TRBD1	TRBJ1-4	TRBV19	TGTGCCAGTAGCACCTTAAAGGGACAGGCGACAAATGAAAAACTGTTTTTT	CASSTLKGQATNEKLFF
.	TRBD2	TRBJ2-7	TRBV13	TGTGCCAGCAGCTTGGGAGGGCCGGTTAACGAGCAGTACTTC	CASSLGGPVNEQYF
.	TRBD1	TRBJ1-5	TRBV7-8	TGTGCCAGCAGCCGACGACAGGGTAATCAGCCCCAGCATTTT	CASSRRQGNQPQHF
.	TRBD1	TRBJ1-2	TRBV4-1	TGCGCCAGCACCGCACCGGGACAGGCATATGGCTACACCTTC	CASTAPGQAYGYTF
once	.	TRBJ1-2	TRBV6-6	TGTGCCAGCAGTTATCAACAGGCGAGCTATGGCTACACCTTC	CASSYQQASYGYTF